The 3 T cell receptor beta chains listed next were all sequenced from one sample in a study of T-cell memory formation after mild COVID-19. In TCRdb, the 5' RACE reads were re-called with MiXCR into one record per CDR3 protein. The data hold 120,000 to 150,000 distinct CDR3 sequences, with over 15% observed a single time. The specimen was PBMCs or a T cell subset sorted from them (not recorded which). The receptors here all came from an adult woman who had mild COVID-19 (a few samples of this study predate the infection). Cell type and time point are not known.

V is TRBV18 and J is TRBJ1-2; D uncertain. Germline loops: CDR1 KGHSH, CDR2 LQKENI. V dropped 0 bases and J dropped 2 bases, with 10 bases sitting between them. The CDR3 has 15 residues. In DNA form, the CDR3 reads TGTGCCAGCTCACCACCGGGCCTGTGGAACTATGGCTACACCTTC. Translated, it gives CASSPPGLWNYGYTF. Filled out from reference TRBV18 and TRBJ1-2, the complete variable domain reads NAGVMQNPRHLVRRRGQEARLRCSPMKGHSHVYWYRQLPEEGLKFMVYLQKENIIDESGMPKERFSAEFPKEGPSILRIQQVVRGDSAAYFCASSPPGLWNYGYTFGSGTRLTVV.

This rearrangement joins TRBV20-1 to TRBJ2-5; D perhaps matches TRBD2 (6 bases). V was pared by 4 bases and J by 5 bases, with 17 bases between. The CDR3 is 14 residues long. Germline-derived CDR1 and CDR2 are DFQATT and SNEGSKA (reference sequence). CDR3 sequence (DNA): TGCAGTGCTATAGCCGGGGCGGGGCGGGAGACCCAGTACTTC. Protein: CSAIAGAGRETQYF.

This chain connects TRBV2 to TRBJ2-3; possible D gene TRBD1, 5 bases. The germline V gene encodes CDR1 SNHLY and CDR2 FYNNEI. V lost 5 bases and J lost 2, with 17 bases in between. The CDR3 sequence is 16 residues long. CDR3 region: CASSRRGVALTDTQYF. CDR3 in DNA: TGTGCCAGCAGTAGAAGGGGTGTCGCTCTCACAGATACGCAGTATTTT.